The 7 T cell receptor beta chains below all came from one sample that was sequenced in a study of blood T cell repertoires in COVID-19. Using immunoSEQ multiplex PCR, the repertoire was profiled, and TCRdb retains in-frame clones only, with some absent. The sample consists of roughly 150,000 clones, around four fifths of them appearing once. Sequencing was done on a sample of peripheral blood. These receptors were obtained from a woman between 70 and 85 years old who had recovered from COVID-19.

About this clone: This CDR3 is also generated by other DNA sequences in the sample. The rearrangement joins TRBV6-5 to TRBJ2-7; TRBD1 matches at 7 bases. The CDR3 contains 13 residues. J gave up 3 bases and V 6 bases, and 5 bases lay outside the gene matches. The germline V gene has CDR1 MNHEY and CDR2 SVGAGI. CDR3 sequence (DNA): TGTGCCAGCAGCCGACAGGGCAGCTACGAGCAGTACTTC. Translated, it gives CASSRQGSYEQYF.

The chain combines TRBV3-1 (or the pseudogene TRBV3-2) with TRBJ1-4; no reliable D call. CDR3 length: 12 amino acids. Germline V gene data show CDR1 as LGHDT and CDR2 as YNNKEL (reference sequence). Between the trimmed V and J ends, which lost 4 bases and 8 bases, there was a span of 8 bases. The DNA of the CDR3 is TGTGCCAGCAGCCTCCCTCGGGAAAAACTGTTTTTT. It codes for CASSLPREKLFF.

The gene calls are TRBV6-5 and TRBJ1-2, with unresolved D. Germline V lookup: CDR1 MNHEY, CDR2 SVGAGI. This CDR3 has 15 residues. The V gene lost 0 bases and the J gene lost 10 bases, with 18 bases spanning the gap. The chain's CDR3 is CASSYSSLRETYYTF. DNA of the CDR3: TGTGCCAGCAGTTACTCGAGTCTGAGGGAAACTTACTACACCTTC.

The chain has TRBV5-8 and TRBJ2-3; D ambiguous. The CDR3 runs 12 residues. Trimming pared 1 base from V and 6 bases from J, leaving 6 bases between. Looked up from germline, CDR1 is SGHTS and CDR2 is YDEGEE. CDR3 protein: CASSLTVDTQYF. CDR3 bases: TGTGCCAGCAGCTTGACGGTGGATACGCAGTATTTT.

The rearrangement joins TRBV6-6 to TRBJ1-1; D perhaps matches TRBD1 (5 bases). Germline V gives CDR1 MNHNY, CDR2 SVGAGI (reference sequence). CDR3 size: 15 residues. V was cut by 2 bases and J by 1 base, with 11 bases left in between. Here the CDR3 reads CASSYGTEGNTEAFF. CDR3 coding DNA: TGTGCCAGCAGTTACGGGACGGAGGGGAACACTGAAGCTTTCTTT.

This clone occurred a few times. The chain is built from TRBV28 and TRBJ2-2; D is possibly TRBD2 (5 bases). CDR1 and CDR2 from the germline V gene are MDHEN and SYDVKM. This CDR3 is 15 amino acids long. V dropped 0 bases and J dropped 5 bases, with 10 bases sitting between them. CDR3 sequence reads: CASSLWDSSTGELFF. CDR3 nucleotide sequence: TGTGCCAGCAGTTTATGGGACTCTTCTACCGGGGAGCTGTTTTTT.

This sequence joins TRBV18 and TRBJ1-1; D ambiguous. The CDR3 runs 12 residues. Germline lookup yields CDR1 KGHSH and CDR2 LQKENI. V dropped 6 bases and J dropped 4 bases, with 9 bases sitting between them. The CDR3 is CASSPSSTEAFF. The CDR3 nucleotides read TGTGCCAGCTCCCCCTCGAGCACTGAAGCTTTCTTT.